This T cell receptor beta chain is drawn from a study of blood T cell repertoires in COVID-19. About the research overall: Samples taken during acute and convalescent COVID-19 were collected in the United States, Italy and Spain. Nucleic acid was either cDNA or gDNA, and it came from T cells, B-cell-depleted T cells, or PBMCs.

Repertoires were generated with immunoSEQ multiplex PCR, while TCRdb's copy carries only in-frame clones and drops some. The repertoire holds around 250,000 clones, with roughly 89% as singletons. The receptor's source is a woman between 35 and 50 years old who had recovered from COVID-19. Sequences were obtained from peripheral blood.

The CDR3 nucleotides read TGTGCCACCAGTGATACAGGGAACTACGAGCAGTACTTC. Translated, it gives CATSDTGNYEQYF. The chain recombines TRBV24-1 with TRBJ2-7; D is perhaps TRBD1 (6 bases). Germline values: CDR1 KGHDR, CDR2 SFDVKD. The CDR3 runs 13 residues. V shed 3 bases and J shed 3 bases, with 8 bases lying between them.